What follows are 9 T cell receptor beta chains derived from one specimen sequenced in a study of CD8 T cells in Susac syndrome. When the RNA was reverse transcribed, random hexamers were used with an input of about 0.45 to 1 ug. One entry per CDR3 protein, called by TCRdb with MiXCR from the immunoSEQ multiplex PCR reads. The sample records about 180,000 distinct CDR3 sequences, 90% to 96% being singletons. Sequencing used CD4+ T cells from PBMCs. The receptors come from a human donor with multiple sclerosis.

The chain couples TRBV12-3 or TRBV12-4 to TRBJ1-6; D uncertain. Trimming took 3 bases from V and 7 from J, leaving 10 bases between them. The CDR3 spans 14 residues. The CDR3 sequence is CASSFWGRNSPLHF. In nucleotides, the CDR3 is TGTGCCAGCAGTTTTTGGGGTAGGAATTCACCCCTCCACTTT.

The CDR3 reads CSVKFKGRRNTEAFF. The CDR3 DNA reads TGCAGCGTCAAGTTCAAGGGCAGGAGGAACACTGAAGCTTTCTTT. The chain has TRBV29-1 and TRBJ1-1, with unresolved D. Trimming took off 6 bases at V and 1 base at J, with 18 bases between the two ends. The CDR3 loop spans 15 amino acids. Germline CDR1 SQVTM, CDR2 ANQGSEA.

This clonotype was seen a single time. DNA for the CDR3: TGTGCCAGCAGCGTGGGGTCCCAGATAATTCAGGCCCTCCACTTT. This sequence encodes CASSVGSQIIQALHF. This chain joins TRBV9 and TRBJ1-6; D gene ambiguous. The CDR3 covers 15 residues. V was shortened by 2 bases and J by 14 bases, with 20 bases between the two germline ends. The germline gives CDR1 SGDLS, CDR2 YYNGEE.

The chain couples TRBV7-2 to TRBJ2-3; D is unclear. V lost 4 bases and J 5 bases, leaving 7 bases between the germline ends. This CDR3 comprises 12 residues. Germline loops: CDR1 SGHTA, CDR2 FQGNSA. CDR3 nucleotides: TGTGCCAGCAGCTCCCGTAGAGATACGCAGTATTTT. Translated, it gives CASSSRRDTQYF.

The chain has TRBV30 and TRBJ2-7, with 8 nucleotides matching TRBD1. The CDR3 extends over 13 amino acids. J was trimmed by 5 bases and V by 2 bases; bases with no gene match: 5. CDR1 is GTSNPN, CDR2 SVGIG, per germline (reference sequence). CDR3 region: CAWSTRTGNEQYF. The CDR3 DNA reads TGTGCCTGGAGTACCCGGACAGGGAACGAGCAGTACTTC.

In this sample, this clonotype turned up once. The chain links TRBV5-1 to TRBJ2-7; the D gene is possibly TRBD1 (5 bases). V lost 0 bases, J lost 5 bases, and 15 bases lay in between. Germline-derived CDR1 and CDR2 are SGHRS and YFSETQ. This CDR3 has 15 residues. The CDR3 region has the DNA TGCGCCAGCAGCTTGGGGCAGGGTACCACCAACGAGCAGTACTTC. This codes for CASSLGQGTTNEQYF.

The V gene is TRBV4-1, the J gene TRBJ2-7; 8 bases match TRBD1. Germline V gene lookup returns CDR1 MGHRA and CDR2 YSYEKL. This CDR3 is 15 amino acids long. V was pared by 3 bases and J by 0 bases, with 4 bases of the junction left unmatched. CDR3 amino acids: CASSHPGQGSYEQYF. The CDR3 DNA is TGCGCCAGCAGCCACCCTGGACAGGGCTCCTACGAGCAGTACTTC.

The rearrangement links TRBV7-9 to TRBJ1-1; D not resolved. V was cut by 4 bases and J by 3 bases, with 12 bases left in between. The CDR3 sequence is 14 residues long. Germline V lookup: CDR1 SEHNR, CDR2 FQNEAQ (reference sequence). The CDR3 protein is CASSSHGRDTEAFF. CDR3 bases: TGTGCCAGCAGCTCCCACGGGAGGGACACTGAAGCTTTCTTT.

The chain employs TRBV2 and TRBJ1-1, with D possibly TRBD1 on 6 matching bases. The CDR3 is 15 amino acids. Trimming removed 3 bases from V and 0 bases from J, with 11 bases in between. CDR1 and CDR2 from the germline V gene are SNHLY and FYNNEI. This CDR3 reads CASSDRGGVNTEAFF. The DNA for the CDR3 is TGTGCCAGCAGTGACAGGGGAGGGGTGAACACTGAAGCTTTCTTT.